Below are 30 T cell receptor beta chains sequenced from a single sample in a study of T cell responses to AZD1222 COVID-19 vaccine. Sequencing used immunoSEQ multiplex PCR; TCRdb keeps in-frame clones, though not all of them. The sample lists roughly 140,000 clones, around 88% seen once, with under 3.5% in the top ten. Here the sequenced sample was peripheral blood, taken on day 0 of MenACWY control vaccination. These TCRs come from an adult in good health.

The chain couples TRBV5-1 to TRBJ2-1, with D maybe TRBD2 (5 bases). The V end lost 0 bases, the J end lost 2 bases, and 9 bases lay between the germline ends. This CDR3 has 15 residues. Germline assignment: CDR1 SGHRS and CDR2 YFSETQ. The CDR3 nucleotides read TGCGCCAGCAGCTTGGATCCGGGGACCTACAATGAGCAGTTCTTC. This gives the protein CASSLDPGTYNEQFF. Based on the CDR3 plus reference TRBV5-1 and TRBJ2-1, the full variable domain is KAGVTQTPRYLIKTRGQQVTLSCSPISGHRSVSWYQQTPGQGLQFLFEYFSETQRNKGNFPGRFSGRQFSNSRSEMNVSTLELGDSALYLCASSLDPGTYNEQFFGPGTRLTVL.

This sequence joins TRBV7-9 and TRBJ1-2; D gene uncertain. V was pared by 5 bases and J by 0 bases, with 13 bases between. The V gene's germline CDR1 is SEHNR and CDR2 FQNEAQ (reference sequence). This CDR3 has 15 residues. The chain's CDR3 is CASSPQSIANYGYTF. In DNA form, the CDR3 reads TGTGCCAGCAGCCCCCAGTCTATCGCTAACTATGGCTACACCTTC.

The chain uses TRBV7-6 and TRBJ2-2; TRBD1 matches at 10 bases. The junction had 12 bases not matched to a gene; V was cut back by 3 bases and J by 5 bases. Looked up from germline, CDR1 is SGHVS and CDR2 is FNYEAQ. The CDR3 totals 18 residues. CDR3 nucleotides: TGTGCCAGCAGCTTCAGTACCGGGACAGGGGAGGAAACCGGGGAGCTGTTTTTT. Encoded protein: CASSFSTGTGEETGELFF.

The count of this clone is one. The rearrangement joins TRBV4-3 to TRBJ1-3, with D tentatively TRBD1 (5 bases). This CDR3 is built from 13 residues. V lost 3 bases, J lost 4 bases, and 7 bases lay in between. Germline CDR1 reads LGHNA; CDR2 reads YSLEER. CDR3 coding DNA: TGCGCCAGCAGCCAGCAGGGAGGAAACACCATATATTTT. Translated, it gives CASSQQGGNTIYF.

The chain employs TRBV27 and TRBJ1-1, with D tentatively TRBD1 (6 bases). Between the trimmed V and J ends, which lost 4 bases and 1 base, there was a span of 13 bases. Germline CDR1 reads MNHEY; CDR2 reads SMNVEV (reference sequence). The CDR3 totals 15 residues. This CDR3 reads CASSSPGHRNTEAFF. CDR3 sequence (DNA): TGTGCCAGCAGTTCGCCGGGACACAGGAACACTGAAGCTTTCTTT.

The gene calls are TRBV6-4 and TRBJ1-2; 7 bases are shared with TRBD1. With V trimmed by 4 bases and J by 7 bases, 12 bases remained unmatched. Germline V CDR1 and CDR2: MRHNA, SNTAGT. This CDR3 has 15 residues. CDR3 region: CASSVTTGFVGGYTF. The CDR3 nucleotides read TGTGCCAGCAGTGTCACGACAGGGTTCGTAGGTGGCTACACCTTC.

The CDR3 region is CASSQGGGYRENTEAFF. Here the CDR3 DNA reads TGTGCCAGCAGCCAAGGAGGGGGATACAGAGAGAACACTGAAGCTTTCTTT. V is TRBV14 and J is TRBJ1-1, with a possible D match to TRBD1 (6 bases). The V end lost 1 base, the J end lost 1 base, and 16 bases lay between the germline ends. CDR3 length equals 17 residues. CDR1 is SGHDN, CDR2 FVKESK, per germline. The whole variable domain, filled in from reference TRBV14 and TRBJ1-1, reads EAGVTQFPSHSVIEKGQTVTLRCDPISGHDNLYWYRRVMGKEIKFLLHFVKESKQDESGMPNNRFLAERTGGTYSTLKVQPAELEDSGVYFCASSQGGGYRENTEAFFGQGTRLTVV.

The chain couples TRBV9 to TRBJ2-3; 7 nucleotides match TRBD2. V shed 5 bases, J shed 3 bases, and the junction held 9 bases outside the gene matches. The CDR3 has 15 amino acids. The germline CDR1 and CDR2 sequences are SGDLS and YYNGEE. The CDR3: CASRPPGGGTDTQYF. For the CDR3, the DNA is TGTGCCAGCAGGCCACCGGGGGGAGGAACAGATACGCAGTATTTT.

The chain carries TRBV6-2 or TRBV6-3 and TRBJ1-2, with D possibly TRBD1 on 6 matching bases. Trimming removed 5 bases at V and 4 bases at J, with 17 bases between. The germline V gene encodes CDR1 MNHEY and CDR2 SVGEGT. The CDR3 totals 15 residues. CDR3 sequence (DNA): TGTGCCAGCAGTCCACAACAGGGTCACGTCTATGGCTACACCTTC. It encodes CASSPQQGHVYGYTF.

This clone occurred once. The chain has TRBV5-6 and TRBJ1-2; 7 nucleotides align to TRBD1. V was clipped by 1 base and J by 8 bases; unmatched bases: 11. CDR3 length: 15 amino acids. Germline V CDR1 and CDR2: SGHDT, YYEEEE. CDR3 sequence (DNA): TGTGCCAGCAGCTTGCTCGACAGGGAGGATAGCGGCTACACCTTC. This translates into CASSLLDREDSGYTF.

The DNA of the CDR3 is TGCGCCAGCAGCCAAGGAAGGTCGGGAAACACCATATATTTT. Encoded protein: CASSQGRSGNTIYF. The chain has TRBV4-3 and TRBJ1-3; no clear D. Germline V gene sequence: CDR1 LGHNA, CDR2 YSLEER. The CDR3 totals 14 residues. Trimming pared 1 base from V and 4 bases from J, leaving 8 bases between.

The chain links TRBV18 to TRBJ2-7, with 8 bases identical to TRBD1. The CDR3 has 15 amino acids. V trimming: 1 base; J trimming: 1 base; junction bases outside the gene matches: 3. Germline V CDR1 and CDR2: KGHSH, LQKENI. The CDR3 DNA sequence: TGTGCCAGCTCACCACGGACAGGGCGTTCCTACGAGCAGTACTTC. Translating it yields CASSPRTGRSYEQYF.

The chain combines TRBV30 with TRBJ1-1; D ambiguous. The germline V gene encodes CDR1 GTSNPN and CDR2 SVGIG (reference sequence). The CDR3 is made up of 13 amino acids. Trimming cost V 1 base and J 0 bases, with 6 bases left between them. The CDR3 DNA follows: TGTGCCTGGAGTGCGCACATGAACACTGAAGCTTTCTTT. Protein sequence: CAWSAHMNTEAFF. Variable domain in full (rest from reference TRBV30 and TRBJ1-1): SQTIHQWPATLVQPVGSPLSLECTVEGTSNPNLYWYRQAAGRGLQLLFYSVGIGQISSEVPQNLSASRPQDRQFILSSKKLLLSDSGFYLCAWSAHMNTEAFFGQGTRLTVV.

This chain uses TRBV6-5 with TRBJ1-1; D not certain. CDR3 size: 14 residues. V shed 2 bases and J shed 0 bases, with 7 bases lying between them. Germline V gene data show CDR1 as MNHEY and CDR2 as SVGAGI. For the CDR3, the DNA is TGTGCCAGCAGTTACCGGGGAATGAACACTGAAGCTTTCTTT. It codes for CASSYRGMNTEAFF.

The rearrangement links TRBV11-3 to TRBJ2-7, with TRBD1 matching 7 bases. The CDR3 sequence is 13 residues long. The V gene's germline CDR1 is SGHNT and CDR2 YENEEA. V was clipped by 3 bases and J by 3 bases; unmatched bases: 2. CDR3 nucleotides: TGTGCCAGCAGCTTTGACAGGGACTACGAGCAGTACTTC. Its protein product is CASSFDRDYEQYF.

The rearrangement links TRBV2 to TRBJ2-7; no definite D call. Trimming stripped 5 bases from V and 1 base from J, with 12 bases between. This CDR3 is built from 14 residues. CDR1 is SNHLY and CDR2 is FYNNEI in the germline V gene. The CDR3 DNA reads as TGTGCCAGCAGTCCGAGTCCGCGGTCCTACGAGCAGTACTTC. It codes for CASSPSPRSYEQYF.

This clone was seen more than once but under ten times. The J gene is TRBJ1-1, the V gene TRBV29-1, with no clear D. Germline V gene data show CDR1 as SQVTM and CDR2 as ANQGSEA. CDR3 length: 11 amino acids. V shed 6 bases and J shed 5 bases, with 10 bases lying between them. The CDR3 loop is CSVPGGTEAFF. The CDR3 DNA follows: TGCAGCGTGCCAGGCGGGACTGAAGCTTTCTTT.

This clone has just one count. The genes are TRBV28 and TRBJ1-4; possibly TRBD1 for D (5 bases). Trimming cost V 11 bases and J 3 bases, with 13 bases left between them. This CDR3 has 13 amino acids. CDR1 and CDR2 from the germline V gene are MDHEN and SYDVKM. For the CDR3, the DNA is TGTGCCGGCCGCAAGGGACCTAATGAAAAACTGTTTTTT. Its protein is CAGRKGPNEKLFF. The full variable domain, in which reference TRBV28 and TRBJ1-4 provide the parts outside the CDR3, is DVKVTQSSRYLVKRTGEKVFLECVQDMDHENMFWYRQDPGLGLRLIYFSYDVKMKEKGDIPEGYSVSREKKERFSLILESASTNQTSMYLCAGRKGPNEKLFFGSGTQLSVL.

The CDR3 DNA is TGTGCCACCAGTGATCTGTACAGGGGGGAAACCGGGGAGCTGTTTTTT. Protein sequence: CATSDLYRGETGELFF. The chain employs TRBV24-1 and TRBJ2-2; TRBD1 matches at 8 bases. J was trimmed by 5 bases and V by 3 bases; bases with no gene match: 7. CDR1 KGHDR and CDR2 SFDVKD come from the germline V gene. The CDR3 spans 16 residues.

The rearrangement links TRBV7-8 to TRBJ2-7; D is perhaps TRBD1 (5 bases). Germline V CDR1 and CDR2: SGHVS, FQNEAQ. Trimming left V 2 bases short and J 1 base short, with 9 bases between. The CDR3 totals 14 residues. CDR3 sequence reads: CASSLRQSSYEQYF. In DNA form, the CDR3 reads TGTGCCAGCAGCTTAAGACAGTCATCCTACGAGCAGTACTTC.

CDR3 sequence (DNA): TGTGCCAGCAGCGCAGTTCTTAGCACTGAAGCTTTCTTT. This gives the protein CASSAVLSTEAFF. The rearrangement links TRBV11-3 to TRBJ1-1, with D uncertain. The ends were cut back, 5 bases at V and 4 bases at J, with 11 bases in the middle. CDR3 length: 13 residues. CDR1 is SGHNT, CDR2 YENEEA, per germline.

This chain links TRBV29-1 with TRBJ2-3; TRBD2 agrees at 12 bases. The CDR3 contains 18 residues. Trimming cost V 2 bases and J 4 bases; bases outside gene matches: 13. Germline V gene sequence: CDR1 SQVTM, CDR2 ANQGSEA. As DNA, the CDR3 is TGCAGCGTTGAACTAATTGGGGAGACTAGCGGGAGCCCAGATACGCAGTATTTT. Amino acid sequence: CSVELIGETSGSPDTQYF.

The CDR3 loop reads CATSDFRDRDSSGANVLTF. CDR3 nucleotide sequence: TGTGCCACCAGTGATTTTCGGGACAGGGATTCCTCTGGGGCCAACGTCCTGACTTTC. The rearrangement uses TRBV24-1 and TRBJ2-6; TRBD1 agrees at 9 bases. Germline loops: CDR1 KGHDR, CDR2 SFDVKD. V dropped 1 base and J dropped 0; count of bases not matched to a gene: 6. The CDR3 has 19 residues.

The chain has TRBV2 and TRBJ2-1, with D perhaps matching TRBD1 (5 bases). CDR1 and CDR2 (germline): SNHLY, FYNNEI. V was trimmed by 11 bases and J by 15 bases, leaving 17 bases between them. The CDR3 sequence is 10 residues long. CDR3 amino acids: CAGQPGQGFF. CDR3 sequence (DNA): TGTGCCGGCCAACCGGGTCAGGGGTTCTTC.

The chain carries TRBV11-3 and TRBJ2-3, with D unresolved. The germline V gene has CDR1 SGHNT and CDR2 YENEEA. CDR3 length: 14 amino acids. V lost 1 base, J lost 5 bases, and 10 bases lay in between. In DNA form, the CDR3 reads TGTGCCAGCAGCTTAGGTGTTCCTGAAGATACGCAGTATTTT. It encodes CASSLGVPEDTQYF.

The CDR3, as DNA: TGTGCCAGCAGCCAGGGACAGGTGAACACCGGGGAGCTGTTTTTT. It yields the protein CASSQGQVNTGELFF. V gene TRBV28 combines with J gene TRBJ2-2, with TRBD1 identical over 8 bases. This CDR3 has 15 amino acids. V trimming: 6 bases; J trimming: 1 base; junction bases outside the gene matches: 4. In germline, CDR1 is MDHEN, CDR2 SYDVKM.

The chain combines TRBV28 with TRBJ1-4; the match to TRBD1 covers 8 bases. This CDR3 contains 14 residues. V lost 6 bases, J lost 3 bases, and 3 bases stayed unmatched. Looked up from germline, CDR1 is MDHEN and CDR2 is SYDVKM. The CDR3 DNA is TGTGCCAGCAGCTTGACAGGGGCTAATGAAAAACTGTTTTTT. Translated: CASSLTGANEKLFF.

This clone was seen a handful of times. CDR3 sequence reads: CASSQGRGPATNEKLFF. CDR3 nucleotides: TGCGCCAGCAGCCAAGGACGGGGGCCAGCAACTAATGAAAAACTGTTTTTT. The chain carries TRBV4-3 and TRBJ1-4; maybe TRBD1 (6 bases). The germline gives CDR1 LGHNA, CDR2 YSLEER. The CDR3 has 17 residues. V lost 1 base and J lost 0, with 12 bases in between.

This rearrangement joins TRBV5-1 to TRBJ2-3, with TRBD2 identical over 11 bases. Germline loops: CDR1 SGHRS, CDR2 YFSETQ. The junction had 2 bases not matched to a gene; V was cut back by 0 bases and J by 2 bases. CDR3 size: 16 residues. The CDR3 nucleotides read TGCGCCAGCAGCTTGGGGGGACTAGCGGTCACAGATACGCAGTATTTT. This gives the protein CASSLGGLAVTDTQYF.

V usage is TRBV4-3 and J usage is TRBJ1-2, with D possibly matching TRBD1 (5 bases). CDR3 length equals 14 residues. Per germline, CDR1 LGHNA and CDR2 YSLEER. Trimming left V 0 bases short and J 5 bases short, with 10 bases between. The CDR3 nucleotides read TGCGCCAGCAGCCAAGAACTGTCAGGGTATGGCTACACCTTC. As protein: CASSQELSGYGYTF.